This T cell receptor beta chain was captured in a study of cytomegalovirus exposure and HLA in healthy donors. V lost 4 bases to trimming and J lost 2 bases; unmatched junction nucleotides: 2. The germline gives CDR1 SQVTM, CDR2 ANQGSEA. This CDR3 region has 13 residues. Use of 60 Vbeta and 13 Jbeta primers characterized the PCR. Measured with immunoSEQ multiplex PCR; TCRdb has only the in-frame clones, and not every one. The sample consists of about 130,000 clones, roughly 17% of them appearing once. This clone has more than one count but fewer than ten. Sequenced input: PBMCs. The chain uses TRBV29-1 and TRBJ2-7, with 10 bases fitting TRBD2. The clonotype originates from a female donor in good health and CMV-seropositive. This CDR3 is CSVGTSGPYEQYF. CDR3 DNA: TGCAGCGTTGGGACTAGCGGACCCTACGAGCAGTACTTC.